The 30 T cell receptor beta chains presented below share a single source sample, sequenced in a study of shared clonotypes between healthy human individuals. Clones were read by immunoSEQ multiplex PCR, and TCRdb kept only the in-frame ones, dropping some. The table includes about 2.3 million clones, more than 80% detected once. Sequencing was carried out using naive CD4+ T cells from PBMCs. Noted subset: CD45RA+ positively selected. The receptors derive from a man between 18 and 35 years old in good health. Some clones in this sample may be carry-over from other donors' samples.

Comment on this clone: Different DNA sequences within this sample yield the same CDR3. This chain joins TRBV29-1 and TRBJ1-1; the D gene is possibly TRBD1 (5 bases). Trimming took off 6 bases at V and 0 bases at J, with 11 bases between the two ends. From germline, CDR1 is SQVTM and CDR2 ANQGSEA. The CDR3 is 13 residues long. The CDR3 is CSVQGRMNTEAFF. Here the CDR3 DNA reads TGCAGCGTCCAGGGTAGAATGAACACTGAAGCTTTCTTT. The full variable domain, rest sourced from reference TRBV29-1 and TRBJ1-1, is SAVISQKPSRDICQRGTSLTIQCQVDSQVTMMFWYRQQPGQSLTLIATANQGSEATYESGFVIDKFPISRPNLTFSTLTVSNMSPEDSSIYLCSVQGRMNTEAFFGQGTRLTVV.

The rearrangement links TRBV10-2 to TRBJ1-1; D may be TRBD1 (5 bases). The CDR3 runs to 13 residues. Germline V gene data show CDR1 as WSHSY and CDR2 as SAAADI. Deletions cut 4 bases from V and 6 bases from J, with 12 bases between. The CDR3 nucleotides are TGCGCCAGCAGTGTGACCCGAGGGGCTGAAGCTTTCTTT. It encodes CASSVTRGAEAFF.

The chain recombines TRBV10-2 with TRBJ2-5; D is perhaps TRBD1 (5 bases). Germline V gene sequence: CDR1 WSHSY, CDR2 SAAADI. The V and J ends lost 10 bases and 5 bases respectively, with 20 bases between them. The CDR3 covers 14 residues. The CDR3 DNA follows: TGCGCCAACTCCCCTGGCGAAGGGGATGAGACCCAGTACTTC. Protein sequence: CANSPGEGDETQYF.

The chain uses TRBV5-1 and TRBJ1-2; D not certain. Trimming removed 2 bases from V and 2 bases from J, with 10 bases in between. The length of the CDR3 is 14 residues. The germline V gene has CDR1 SGHRS and CDR2 YFSETQ. The CDR3 region is CASSFTSGNYGYTF. CDR3 coding DNA: TGCGCCAGCAGCTTTACCTCCGGAAACTATGGCTACACCTTC.

As concerns this clone: This sample also contains other DNA sequences that code for the same CDR3. The chain carries TRBV11-3 and TRBJ2-3, with D uncertain. V lost 3 bases, J lost 6 bases, and 7 bases lay in between. The CDR3 is 12 residues long. CDR1 and CDR2 from the germline V gene are SGHNT and YENEEA. The CDR3 nucleotides are TGTGCCAGCAGCTTTGGCCGGGATACGCAGTATTTT. Protein sequence: CASSFGRDTQYF.

The rearrangement links TRBV10-3 to TRBJ2-1; tentative D call: TRBD2 (5 bases). Trimming left V 3 bases short and J 4 bases short, with 13 bases between. The CDR3 loop spans 15 amino acids. CDR1 ENHRY and CDR2 SYGVKD come from the germline V gene. The CDR3 DNA follows: TGTGCCATCAGTGATCGTCTAGCCGATTACAATGAGCAGTTCTTC. It codes for CAISDRLADYNEQFF.

The CDR3 spells CASSWAGNEKLFF. In DNA, the CDR3 is TGTGCCAGCAGCTGGGCAGGGAATGAAAAACTGTTTTTT. The gene calls are TRBV7-9 and TRBJ1-4; D is perhaps TRBD1 (5 bases). The CDR3 is 13 amino acids. With 4 bases removed from V and 5 bases from J, the gap between germline ends came to 8 bases. The germline gives CDR1 SEHNR, CDR2 FQNEAQ (reference sequence).

As for this clone: The identical CDR3 is also encoded by other nucleotide sequences in the sample. The V call is TRBV5-1, the J call TRBJ2-1; D gene ambiguous. Trimming stripped 0 bases from V and 7 bases from J, with 5 bases between. CDR1 and CDR2 (germline): SGHRS, YFSETQ. The CDR3 is 12 amino acids. DNA for the CDR3: TGCGCCAGCAGCTTGGGGCAGAATGAGCAGTTCTTC. Translated: CASSLGQNEQFF.

The V gene is TRBV7-8, the J gene TRBJ2-7; 12 bases line up with TRBD2. Germline V lookup: CDR1 SGHVS, CDR2 FQNEAQ. The CDR3 spans 13 residues. V lost 8 bases and J lost 2; bases outside the gene matches: 1. CDR3 sequence reads: CASGLAGTYEQYF. DNA of the CDR3: TGTGCCAGCGGACTAGCGGGGACCTACGAGCAGTACTTC.

The chain recombines TRBV29-1 with TRBJ2-5, with TRBD2 as a possible D gene (5 bases). V was clipped by 4 bases and J by 4 bases, with 10 bases between them. The germline gives CDR1 SQVTM, CDR2 ANQGSEA. This CDR3 spans 12 amino acids. Here the CDR3 DNA reads TGCAGCGTTGTTAGGGAGACAGAGACCCAGTACTTC. This translates into CSVVRETETQYF.

CDR3 loop: CASSAVGTSGFSYEQYF. The CDR3 DNA reads TGTGCCAGCTCAGCGGTCGGTACTAGCGGGTTTTCCTACGAGCAGTACTTC. The chain has TRBV18 and TRBJ2-7, with 9 positions matching TRBD2. Per germline, CDR1 KGHSH and CDR2 LQKENI. Unmatched junction bases numbered 12, after V lost 5 bases and J lost 1 base. The CDR3 runs 17 residues.

V usage is TRBV2 and J usage is TRBJ2-1; 8 bases map to TRBD1. Trimming at V came to 8 bases and at J to 3 bases, leaving 9 bases not matched to a gene. The CDR3 is 15 amino acids. Germline loops: CDR1 SNHLY, CDR2 FYNNEI. The CDR3 here is CASSPQGARYNEQFF. As DNA, the CDR3 is TGTGCCAGCTCGCCCCAGGGGGCGCGCTACAATGAGCAGTTCTTC.

The genes are TRBV14 and TRBJ1-5, with no clear D. Per germline, CDR1 SGHDN and CDR2 FVKESK. CDR3 length equals 13 residues. The germline V and J ends were trimmed by 4 bases and 5 bases, with 9 bases remaining between them. CDR3 region: CASSRGQYQPQHF. CDR3 DNA: TGTGCCAGCAGCCGAGGTCAATATCAGCCCCAGCATTTT.

The chain employs TRBV28 and TRBJ2-7, with unresolved D. Germline CDR1 and CDR2: MDHEN and SYDVKM. Between the trimmed V and J ends, which lost 2 bases and 2 bases, there was a span of 10 bases. The CDR3 runs to 14 residues. The CDR3 protein is CASSLQDPTYEQYF. CDR3 sequence (DNA): TGTGCCAGCAGTTTACAGGACCCCACCTACGAGCAGTACTTC.

V and J are TRBV7-2 and TRBJ2-1, with 7 bases that match TRBD2. The germline CDR1 and CDR2 sequences are SGHTA and FQGNSA. The trim removed 0 bases at V and 0 bases at J, leaving 5 bases unmatched. This CDR3 comprises 17 residues. CDR3 bases: TGTGCCAGCAGCTTAGCGCTCGGCGGGAGCTCCTACAATGAGCAGTTCTTC. Its translation: CASSLALGGSSYNEQFF.

This chain uses TRBV28 with TRBJ2-7, with D uncertain. Germline CDR1 MDHEN, CDR2 SYDVKM. V lost 8 bases and J lost 1, with 15 bases in between. This CDR3 comprises 14 residues. The CDR3 here is CASQPLGSSYEQYF. For the CDR3, the DNA is TGTGCCAGCCAGCCCCTGGGGTCGTCCTACGAGCAGTACTTC. Using reference TRBV28 and TRBJ2-7 for the parts outside the CDR3, the full variable domain is DVKVTQSSRYLVKRTGEKVFLECVQDMDHENMFWYRQDPGLGLRLIYFSYDVKMKEKGDIPEGYSVSREKKERFSLILESASTNQTSMYLCASQPLGSSYEQYFGPGTRLTVT.

Here the CDR3 reads CASSAQGAMNTEAFF. CDR3 nucleotides: TGCGCCAGCAGCGCACAGGGGGCGATGAACACTGAAGCTTTCTTT. The chain joins TRBV4-3 to TRBJ1-1; 9 nucleotides line up with TRBD1. Germline CDR1 LGHNA, CDR2 YSLEER. The CDR3 covers 15 residues. J gave up 0 bases and V 5 bases, and 4 bases lay outside the gene matches.

CDR3 loop: CASRKRGLGETQYF. CDR3 coding DNA: TGTGCCAGTAGAAAGAGGGGCCTTGGGGAGACCCAGTACTTC. The chain employs TRBV19 and TRBJ2-5; D may match TRBD1 or TRBD2 (5 bases each). CDR1 is LNHDA and CDR2 is SQIVND in the germline V gene (reference sequence). Trimming pared 6 bases from V and 5 bases from J, leaving 16 bases between. The CDR3 is 14 amino acids.

Comments on this clone: Different DNA sequences within this sample yield the same CDR3. The V gene is TRBV5-1, the J gene TRBJ1-4; no clear D gene. This CDR3 contains 14 residues. Trimming cost V 4 bases and J 6 bases, with 13 bases left between them. The germline gives CDR1 SGHRS, CDR2 YFSETQ. In DNA form, the CDR3 reads TGCGCCAGCAGCCTAGCCCCTGAGGATGAAAAACTGTTTTTT. This gives the protein CASSLAPEDEKLFF.

A remark on this clone: This same CDR3 is encoded by further DNA sequences in the sample. The gene calls are TRBV6-5 and TRBJ1-5; D gene unclear. Trimming took off 6 bases at V and 1 base at J, with 10 bases between the two ends. This CDR3 has 14 amino acids. CDR1 is MNHEY, CDR2 SVGAGI, per germline. The CDR3 protein is CASRRDRSNQPQHF. The CDR3 DNA reads as TGTGCCAGCAGACGCGACCGGAGCAATCAGCCCCAGCATTTT.

As for this clone: This sample includes further DNA sequences coding for the same CDR3. The DNA for the CDR3 is TGCAGCGTGGGGGGTCTAGCCAAAAACATTCAGTACTTC. Its protein is CSVGGLAKNIQYF. The chain is built from TRBV29-1 and TRBJ2-4, with D possibly matching TRBD2 (6 bases). The germline V gene encodes CDR1 SQVTM and CDR2 ANQGSEA. The CDR3 sequence is 13 residues long. Trimming pared 6 bases from V and 0 bases from J, leaving 9 bases between.

This sequence joins TRBV5-1 and TRBJ2-5; possible D gene TRBD2, 7 bases. The germline CDR1 and CDR2 sequences are SGHRS and YFSETQ. This CDR3 region has 16 residues. V shed 0 bases and J shed 5 bases, with 17 bases lying between them. As DNA, the CDR3 is TGCGCCAGCAGCTTGGGAAGGTCGGGGGGCTCGGAGACCCAGTACTTC. Protein sequence: CASSLGRSGGSETQYF. Complete variable domain (other parts from reference TRBV5-1 and TRBJ2-5): KAGVTQTPRYLIKTRGQQVTLSCSPISGHRSVSWYQQTPGQGLQFLFEYFSETQRNKGNFPGRFSGRQFSNSRSEMNVSTLELGDSALYLCASSLGRSGGSETQYFGPGTRLLVL.

V usage is TRBV19 and J usage is TRBJ2-3, with no clear D. Germline lookup yields CDR1 LNHDA and CDR2 SQIVND (reference sequence). The CDR3 is made up of 12 amino acids. V lost 6 bases, J lost 4 bases, and 8 bases lay in between. The DNA for the CDR3 is TGTGCCAGTAGCTTTCCCTCAGATACGCAGTATTTT. As protein: CASSFPSDTQYF.

The chain carries TRBV18 and TRBJ2-1, with D unresolved. Germline lookup yields CDR1 KGHSH and CDR2 LQKENI. The CDR3 length is 13 residues. Trimming took off 3 bases at V and 4 bases at J, with 7 bases between the two ends. DNA for the CDR3: TGTGCCAGCTCACCTTATTTGTACAATGAGCAGTTCTTC. Translated: CASSPYLYNEQFF.

The chain links TRBV27 to TRBJ2-3; D unresolved. The V end was cut by 4 bases, the J end by 2 bases, with 10 bases between. The germline gives CDR1 MNHEY, CDR2 SMNVEV (reference sequence). The CDR3 spans 14 residues. The CDR3 DNA follows: TGTGCCAGCAGTTATTACCTCCCCACAGATACGCAGTATTTT. As protein: CASSYYLPTDTQYF.

This clone appeared a single time. The J gene is TRBJ1-5, the V gene TRBV7-2, with no clear D. V was cut by 1 base and J by 3 bases, with 10 bases left in between. CDR1 is SGHTA, CDR2 FQGNSA, per germline. The CDR3 sequence is 15 residues long. The CDR3 DNA sequence: TGTGCCAGCAGCTTAGGACAACTGATCAATCAGCCCCAGCATTTT. Translated, it gives CASSLGQLINQPQHF.

DNA of the CDR3: TGTGCCAGCAGCTCGATTACCGGGACAGGGGATCAGCCCCAGCATTTT. It encodes CASSSITGTGDQPQHF. The V and J genes are TRBV7-9 and TRBJ1-5, with 10 nucleotides matching TRBD1. J lost 5 bases, V lost 4 bases, and 8 bases had no gene match. This CDR3 is 16 amino acids long. Germline V gene data show CDR1 as SEHNR and CDR2 as FQNEAQ (reference sequence). Complete variable domain (other parts from reference TRBV7-9 and TRBJ1-5): DTGVSQNPRHKITKRGQNVTFRCDPISEHNRLYWYRQTLGQGPEFLTYFQNEAQLEKSRLLSDRFSAERPKGSFSTLEIQRTEQGDSAMYLCASSSITGTGDQPQHFGDGTRLSIL.

V gene TRBV6-1 combines with J gene TRBJ2-5; D may be TRBD1 (5 bases). The germline V gene has CDR1 MNHNS and CDR2 SASEGT. V was cut by 4 bases and J by 1 base, with 7 bases left in between. The CDR3 totals 13 residues. CDR3 amino acids: CASSGTFQETQYF. Written as DNA, the CDR3 is TGTGCCAGCAGTGGGACATTCCAAGAGACCCAGTACTTC.

About this clone itself: The identical CDR3 is also encoded by other nucleotide sequences in the sample. The chain uses TRBV7-9 and TRBJ1-2; no definite D call. The V gene's germline CDR1 is SEHNR and CDR2 FQNEAQ (reference sequence). V lost 3 bases, J lost 3 bases, and 5 bases lay in between. CDR3 length: 12 residues. The CDR3: CASSFSDYGYTF. In DNA form, the CDR3 reads TGTGCCAGCAGCTTCTCCGACTATGGCTACACCTTC.

This chain connects TRBV7-3 to TRBJ2-3; weak D call: TRBD2 (6 bases). The germline gives CDR1 SGHTA, CDR2 FQGTGA. The CDR3 length is 15 residues. Trimming left V 9 bases short and J 1 base short, with 17 bases between. The CDR3 spells CARALGRERTDTQYF. The CDR3, as DNA: TGTGCCAGAGCCCTGGGGCGGGAACGCACAGATACGCAGTATTTT. Full variable domain (remainder filled in from reference TRBV7-3 and TRBJ2-3): GAGVSQTPSNKVTEKGKYVELRCDPISGHTALYWYRQSLGQGPEFLIYFQGTGAADDSGLPNDRFFAVRPEGSVSTLKIQRTERGDSAVYLCARALGRERTDTQYFGPGTRLTVL.